The 25 T cell receptor beta chains listed next were all sequenced from one sample in a study of cytomegalovirus exposure and HLA in healthy donors (dated by TCRdb to about 2017). Library preparation used the immunoSEQ multiplex PCR assay. The multiplex PCR relied on a mix of 60 forward primers for TCR Vbeta segments and 13 reverse primers for TCR Jbeta segments. TCRdb took over this immuneACCESS table, retaining in-frame rearrangements with V and J assigned. Such tables are incomplete; in checked studies, under half of the missing clones stem from an unresolved V gene, and the remainder is unexplained. The sample data list about 130,000 clones, and more than 80% of these were observed just once. About 6.7% of the sample lies in the top ten. Sequencing was carried out using PBMCs. Receptors were obtained from a woman aged 25 to 39 in good health and CMV-seropositive.

This clone was recorded only once. The chain links TRBV11-2 to TRBJ2-1; 12 bases are shared with TRBD2. The CDR3 has 15 amino acids. V lost 5 bases and J lost 9; bases outside the gene matches: 8. Germline values: CDR1 SGHAT, CDR2 FQNNGV. As DNA, the CDR3 is TGTGCCAGCAGCCTTCTAGCGGGGGGGCAGGTTGAGCAGTTCTTC. Protein sequence: CASSLLAGGQVEQFF. Together with reference TRBV11-2 and TRBJ2-1, the CDR3 gives the full variable domain: EAGVAQSPRYKIIEKRQSVAFWCNPISGHATLYWYQQILGQGPKLLIQFQNNGVVDDSQLPKDRFSAERLKGVDSTLKIQPAKLEDSAVYLCASSLLAGGQVEQFFGPGTRLTVL.

V and J are TRBV28 and TRBJ1-4, with TRBD1 matching 8 bases. Germline V gene sequence: CDR1 MDHEN, CDR2 SYDVKM. There are 14 residues in the CDR3. Germline trimming cut 6 bases from V and 7 bases from J; bases unmatched to any gene: 7. Here the CDR3 DNA reads TGTGCCAGCAGCCCAGGACAGGGTTTTGAAAAACTGTTTTTT. This gives the protein CASSPGQGFEKLFF.

The chain recombines TRBV23-1 with TRBJ2-7, with D possibly being TRBD1 (5 bases). TRBV23-1 is annotated as an ORF whose role is uncertain. Deletions cut 8 bases from V and 0 bases from J, with 14 bases between. CDR3 size: 14 residues. The CDR3 sequence is CASWNRLSSYEQYF. CDR3 nucleotide sequence: TGCGCCAGCTGGAACAGGCTTTCCTCCTACGAGCAGTACTTC.

This clone has just one count. The chain recombines TRBV27 with TRBJ2-7; D ambiguous. Trimming took 2 bases from V and 1 from J, leaving 12 bases between them. CDR1 is MNHEY and CDR2 is SMNVEV in the germline V gene (reference sequence). The CDR3 sequence is 15 residues long. CDR3 DNA sequence: TGTGCCAGCAGTTTACTTGGGCTTCAGTCCTACGAGCAGTACTTC. It yields the protein CASSLLGLQSYEQYF.

The V call is TRBV30, the J call TRBJ2-7, with 8 bases fitting TRBD2. Trimming took 4 bases from V and 7 from J; bases not matched to a gene: 12. CDR1 is GTSNPN, CDR2 SVGIG, per germline (reference sequence). The CDR3 length is 14 residues. In nucleotides, the CDR3 is TGTGCCTGGAACCGGGGGCTAGCGGGTGGAGAGCAGTACTTC. Protein sequence: CAWNRGLAGGEQYF.

The genes are TRBV6-1 and TRBJ1-2; tentative D call: TRBD1 (5 bases). Trimming pared 2 bases from V and 8 bases from J, leaving 12 bases between. The CDR3 covers 13 residues. Germline V lookup: CDR1 MNHNS, CDR2 SASEGT. Written as DNA, the CDR3 is TGTGCCAGCAGTGAACGGGTGGGGCTAGGCTACACCTTC. This gives the protein CASSERVGLGYTF.

This chain connects TRBV4-2 to TRBJ1-5; 7 bases align to TRBD1. The CDR3 runs 15 residues. The V gene end was trimmed by 6 bases and the J gene end by 1 base; junction bases not matched to a gene: 6. From germline, CDR1 is LGHNA and CDR2 YNFKEQ. CDR3 sequence reads: CASSLTGASNQPQHF. CDR3 nucleotide sequence: TGTGCCAGCAGTCTAACAGGGGCCAGCAATCAGCCCCAGCATTTT.

This chain joins TRBV4-1 and TRBJ1-1; TRBD1 might be the D (5 bases). This CDR3 spans 14 amino acids. Trimming shortened V by 5 bases and J by 0 bases, and 10 bases separated the two germline ends. Per germline, CDR1 MGHRA and CDR2 YSYEKL. CDR3 nucleotides: TGCGCCAGCAGCTACGGACAATTGAACACTGAAGCTTTCTTT. The encoded protein is CASSYGQLNTEAFF.

This clone was seen only a few times. The V gene is TRBV7-6, the J gene TRBJ2-7; perhaps TRBD1 as D (6 bases). CDR3 size: 15 residues. V lost 1 base, J lost 4 bases, and 14 bases lay in between. The germline CDR1 and CDR2 sequences are SGHVS and FNYEAQ. CDR3 in DNA: TGTGCCAGCAGCTTAGTGCCAAGAAGGGGGTACGAGCAGTACTTC. This codes for CASSLVPRRGYEQYF.

This clone was seen a single time. The chain is built from TRBV5-1 and TRBJ2-7, with a tentative D call TRBD2 (6 bases). Germline V gene sequence: CDR1 SGHRS, CDR2 YFSETQ. This CDR3 is 16 amino acids long. Deletions cut 1 base from V and 2 bases from J, with 16 bases between. The CDR3 is CASSLNPMGGTYEQYF. The CDR3 DNA follows: TGCGCCAGCAGCTTGAACCCGATGGGGGGTACCTACGAGCAGTACTTC.

The gene calls are TRBV30 and TRBJ1-6, with D perhaps matching TRBD1 (6 bases). The CDR3 sequence is 15 residues long. Trimming removed 3 bases from V and 7 bases from J, with 16 bases in between. The germline V gene has CDR1 GTSNPN and CDR2 SVGIG (reference sequence). CDR3 protein: CAWSLQQGGNSPLHF. CDR3 DNA sequence: TGTGCCTGGAGCCTCCAACAGGGTGGGAATTCACCCCTCCACTTT.

This sequence joins TRBV28 and TRBJ2-7; D ambiguous. Germline CDR1 and CDR2: MDHEN and SYDVKM. V lost 3 bases and J lost 4, with 10 bases in between. This CDR3 region has 13 residues. CDR3 bases: TGTGCCAGCAGTTTGCCGGGTGCTTACGAGCAGTACTTC. Translation: CASSLPGAYEQYF.

V usage is TRBV6-1 and J usage is TRBJ1-1; TRBD1 is a possible D gene (6 bases). This CDR3 region has 13 residues. Germline CDR1 and CDR2: MNHNS and SASEGT. The germline V and J ends were trimmed by 6 bases and 5 bases, with 13 bases remaining between them. The CDR3 loop reads CASRGVGTTEAFF. DNA of the CDR3: TGTGCCAGCAGGGGGGTAGGGACAACTGAAGCTTTCTTT.

J is TRBJ2-3 and V is TRBV10-3; D is ambiguous. The germline gives CDR1 ENHRY, CDR2 SYGVKD. This CDR3 is built from 13 residues. The V gene lost 7 bases and the J gene lost 3 bases, with 11 bases spanning the gap. CDR3 coding DNA: TGTGCCATCACGGCTAGTGGTACAGATACGCAGTATTTT. This codes for CAITASGTDTQYF.

The chain couples TRBV28 to TRBJ2-4, with D possibly TRBD1 on 6 matching bases. V was trimmed by 3 bases and J by 6 bases, leaving 9 bases between them. CDR3 length: 13 residues. CDR1 and CDR2 from the germline V gene are MDHEN and SYDVKM. CDR3 residues: CASSLGAINIQYF. The CDR3 bases are TGTGCCAGCAGTTTGGGGGCAATAAACATTCAGTACTTC.

This clone was picked up one time. The J gene is TRBJ2-7, the V gene TRBV28; 8 nucleotides align to TRBD1. The V gene end was trimmed by 5 bases and the J gene end by 2 bases; junction bases not matched to a gene: 8. CDR1 MDHEN and CDR2 SYDVKM come from the germline V gene. The CDR3 loop spans 15 amino acids. The CDR3 DNA is TGTGCCAGCAGTCCCCCCGGGACAGGTACCTACGAGCAGTACTTC. Its protein product is CASSPPGTGTYEQYF.

V is TRBV27 and J is TRBJ2-3; TRBD1 matches at 8 bases. CDR3 length: 15 amino acids. V trimming: 3 bases; J trimming: 4 bases; junction bases outside the gene matches: 6. Germline loops: CDR1 MNHEY, CDR2 SMNVEV (reference sequence). The CDR3 region has the DNA TGTGCCAGCAGTTTTAGGACAGGGATAGCAGATACGCAGTATTTT. Protein product: CASSFRTGIADTQYF.

The CDR3 region has the DNA TGTGCCAGCAGCCAGGGGTGGCAGGGGGAGAGGTATGGCTACACCTTC. It translates to CASSQGWQGERYGYTF. The gene calls are TRBV5-4 and TRBJ1-2, with TRBD1 identical over 7 bases. This CDR3 has 16 residues. V shed 4 bases and J 5 bases; nucleotides not matched to a gene: 14. CDR1 SGHNT and CDR2 YYREEE come from the germline V gene (reference sequence). The complete variable domain, with remaining parts taken from reference TRBV5-4 and TRBJ1-2, reads ETGVTQSPTHLIKTRGQQVTLRCSSQSGHNTVSWYQQALGQGPQFIFQYYREEENGRGNFPPRFSGLQFPNYSSELNVNALELDDSALYLCASSQGWQGERYGYTFGSGTRLTVV.

This clone was counted once. The genes are TRBV4-1 and TRBJ1-5; D is ambiguous. The CDR3 is made up of 14 amino acids. V was cut by 1 base and J by 6 bases, with 10 bases left in between. Germline loops: CDR1 MGHRA, CDR2 YSYEKL. In DNA form, the CDR3 reads TGCGCCAGCAGCCAAGGGGCGGCGGGTCAGCCCCAGCATTTT. This codes for CASSQGAAGQPQHF.

The rearrangement links TRBV9 to TRBJ2-7, with TRBD1 identical over 8 bases. Unmatched junction bases numbered 8, after V lost 4 bases and J lost 2 bases. The CDR3 is 15 amino acids. Germline V gene lookup returns CDR1 SGDLS and CDR2 YYNGEE. The CDR3 loop reads CASSPRDRSTYEQYF. In DNA form, the CDR3 reads TGTGCCAGCAGCCCCCGGGACAGGTCCACCTACGAGCAGTACTTC.

V usage is TRBV6-1 and J usage is TRBJ1-2; D is ambiguous. V was cut by 8 bases and J by 2 bases, with 9 bases left in between. Germline assignment: CDR1 MNHNS and CDR2 SASEGT. This CDR3 has 12 amino acids. The DNA for the CDR3 is TGTGCCAGCGTGGGAGGCAACTATGGCTACACCTTC. It yields the protein CASVGGNYGYTF.

The chain uses TRBV12-5 and TRBJ2-3; 10 bases are a match to TRBD2. V lost 3 bases, J lost 1 base, and 1 base stayed unmatched. This CDR3 region has 15 residues. Germline CDR1 and CDR2: LGHNT and FRNRAP. The CDR3 spells CASGFGTSGTDTQYF. CDR3 in DNA: TGTGCTAGTGGTTTCGGGACTAGCGGCACAGATACGCAGTATTTT.

The rearrangement joins TRBV2 to TRBJ2-5; no reliable D call. The J call may not be correct, given that the DNA end is closer to TRBJ2-7. CDR1 is SNHLY, CDR2 FYNNEI, per germline. The CDR3 runs 12 residues. This CDR3 reads CASSEAPYEQYF. In nucleotides, the CDR3 is TGTGCCAGCAGTGAAGCCCCCTACGAGCAGTACTTC.

The chain is built from TRBV9 and TRBJ2-5; 10 bases are a match to TRBD2. V shed 3 bases and J 2 bases; nucleotides not matched to a gene: 19. From germline, CDR1 is SGDLS and CDR2 YYNGEE. CDR3 size: 20 residues. CDR3 coding DNA: TGTGCCAGCAGCGGATATACCGGGGTAGCGGGGGGCCCTGGACAAGAGACCCAGTACTTC. This gives the protein CASSGYTGVAGGPGQETQYF.

This chain links TRBV5-1 with TRBJ2-5; D possibly corresponds to TRBD2 (6 bases). V lost 4 bases to trimming and J lost 4 bases, with 11 bases between them. The CDR3 consists of 13 residues. In germline, CDR1 is SGHRS, CDR2 YFSETQ. In DNA, the CDR3 is TGCGCCAGCAGCCCCGGGACTGTAGAGACCCAGTACTTC. Encoded protein: CASSPGTVETQYF.